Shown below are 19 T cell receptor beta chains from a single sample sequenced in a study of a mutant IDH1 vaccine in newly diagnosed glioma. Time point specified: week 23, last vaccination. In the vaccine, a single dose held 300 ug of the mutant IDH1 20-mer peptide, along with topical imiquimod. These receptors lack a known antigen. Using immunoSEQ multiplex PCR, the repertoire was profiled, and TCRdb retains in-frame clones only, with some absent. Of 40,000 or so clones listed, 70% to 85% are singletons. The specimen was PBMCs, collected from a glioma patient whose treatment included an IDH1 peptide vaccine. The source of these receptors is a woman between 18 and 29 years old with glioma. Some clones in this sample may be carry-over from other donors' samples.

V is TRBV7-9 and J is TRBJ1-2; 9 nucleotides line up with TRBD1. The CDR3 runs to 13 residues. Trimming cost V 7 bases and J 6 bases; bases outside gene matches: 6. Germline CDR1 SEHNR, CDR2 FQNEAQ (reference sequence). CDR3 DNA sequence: TGTGCCAGCACCCGTCGGACAGGGGATGGCTACACCTTC. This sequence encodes CASTRRTGDGYTF.

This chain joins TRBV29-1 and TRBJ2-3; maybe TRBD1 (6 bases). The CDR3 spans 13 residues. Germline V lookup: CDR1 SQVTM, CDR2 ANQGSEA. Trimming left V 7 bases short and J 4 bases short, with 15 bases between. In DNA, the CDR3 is TGCAGCGCCGGCACAGGGTACGCAGATACGCAGTATTTT. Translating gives CSAGTGYADTQYF.

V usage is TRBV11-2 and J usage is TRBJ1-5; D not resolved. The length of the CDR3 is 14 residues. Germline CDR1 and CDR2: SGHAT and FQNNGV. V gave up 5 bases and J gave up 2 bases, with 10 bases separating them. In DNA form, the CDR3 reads TGTGCCAGCAGCCGTGGGGTTGGCAATCAGCCCCAGCATTTT. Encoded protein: CASSRGVGNQPQHF. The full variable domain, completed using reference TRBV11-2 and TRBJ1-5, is EAGVAQSPRYKIIEKRQSVAFWCNPISGHATLYWYQQILGQGPKLLIQFQNNGVVDDSQLPKDRFSAERLKGVDSTLKIQPAKLEDSAVYLCASSRGVGNQPQHFGDGTRLSIL.

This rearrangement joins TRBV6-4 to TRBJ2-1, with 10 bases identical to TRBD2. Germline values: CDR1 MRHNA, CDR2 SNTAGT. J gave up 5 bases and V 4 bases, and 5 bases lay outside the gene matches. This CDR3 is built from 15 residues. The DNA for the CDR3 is TGTGCCAGCAGTGTAACTAGCGGGACCAACAATGAGCAGTTCTTC. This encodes CASSVTSGTNNEQFF.

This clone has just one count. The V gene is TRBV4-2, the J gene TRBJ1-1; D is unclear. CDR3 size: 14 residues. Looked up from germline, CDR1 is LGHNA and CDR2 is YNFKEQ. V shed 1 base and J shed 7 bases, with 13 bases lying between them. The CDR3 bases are TGTGCCAGCAGCCAAGGGCGAACCAATTATGAAGCTTTCTTT. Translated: CASSQGRTNYEAFF.

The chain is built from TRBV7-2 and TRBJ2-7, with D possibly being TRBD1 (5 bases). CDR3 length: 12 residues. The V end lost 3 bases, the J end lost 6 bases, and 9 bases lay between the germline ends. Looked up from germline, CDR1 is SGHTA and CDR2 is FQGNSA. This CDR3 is CASSFLGAEQYF. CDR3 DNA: TGTGCCAGCAGCTTCTTAGGGGCCGAGCAGTACTTC.

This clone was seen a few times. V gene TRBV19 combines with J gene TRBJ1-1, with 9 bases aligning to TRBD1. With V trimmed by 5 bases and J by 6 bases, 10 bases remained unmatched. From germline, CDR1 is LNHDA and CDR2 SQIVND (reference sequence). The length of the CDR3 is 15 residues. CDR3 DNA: TGTGCCAGTAGTGAAACGGGACAGGGTAGGGCTGAAGCTTTCTTT. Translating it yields CASSETGQGRAEAFF. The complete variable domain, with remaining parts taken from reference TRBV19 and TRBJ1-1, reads DGGITQSPKYLFRKEGQNVTLSCEQNLNHDAMYWYRQDPGQGLRLIYYSQIVNDFQKGDIAEGYSVSREKKESFPLTVTSAQKNPTAFYLCASSETGQGRAEAFFGQGTRLTVV.

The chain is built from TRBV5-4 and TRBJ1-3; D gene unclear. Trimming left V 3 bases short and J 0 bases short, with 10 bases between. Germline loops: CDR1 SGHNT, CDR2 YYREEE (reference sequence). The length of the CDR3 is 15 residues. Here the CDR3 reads CASSSHWSSGNTIYF. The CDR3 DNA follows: TGTGCCAGCAGCTCCCACTGGAGCTCTGGAAACACCATATATTTT. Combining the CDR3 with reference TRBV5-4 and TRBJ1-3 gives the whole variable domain ETGVTQSPTHLIKTRGQQVTLRCSSQSGHNTVSWYQQALGQGPQFIFQYYREEENGRGNFPPRFSGLQFPNYSSELNVNALELDDSALYLCASSSHWSSGNTIYFGEGSWLTVV.

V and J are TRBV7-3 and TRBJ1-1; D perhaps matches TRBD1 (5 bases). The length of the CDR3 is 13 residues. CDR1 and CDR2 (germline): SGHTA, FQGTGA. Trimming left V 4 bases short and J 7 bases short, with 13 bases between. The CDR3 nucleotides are TGTGCCAGCAGCTCCGCCGGTGGGGGTGAAGCTTTCTTT. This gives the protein CASSSAGGGEAFF.

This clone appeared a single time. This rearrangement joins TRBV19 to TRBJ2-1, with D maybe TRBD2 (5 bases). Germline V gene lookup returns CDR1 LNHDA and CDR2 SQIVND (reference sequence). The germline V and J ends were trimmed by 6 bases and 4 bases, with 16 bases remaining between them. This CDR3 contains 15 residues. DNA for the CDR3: TGTGCCAGTAGGGACGGAGGATCCCAATACAATGAGCAGTTCTTC. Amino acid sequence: CASRDGGSQYNEQFF.

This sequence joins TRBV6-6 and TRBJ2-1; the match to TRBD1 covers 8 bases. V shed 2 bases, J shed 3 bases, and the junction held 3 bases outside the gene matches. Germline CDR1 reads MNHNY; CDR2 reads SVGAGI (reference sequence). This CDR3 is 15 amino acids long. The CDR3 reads CASSYEGQVYNEQFF. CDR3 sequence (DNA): TGTGCCAGCAGTTACGAGGGACAGGTCTACAATGAGCAGTTCTTC.

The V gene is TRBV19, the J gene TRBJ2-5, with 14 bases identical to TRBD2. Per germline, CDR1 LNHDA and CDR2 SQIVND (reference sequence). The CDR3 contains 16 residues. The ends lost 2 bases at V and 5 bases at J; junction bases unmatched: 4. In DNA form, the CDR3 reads TGTGCCAGTAGTATACGGACTAGCGGGGGGAAGGAGACCCAGTACTTC. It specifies CASSIRTSGGKETQYF.

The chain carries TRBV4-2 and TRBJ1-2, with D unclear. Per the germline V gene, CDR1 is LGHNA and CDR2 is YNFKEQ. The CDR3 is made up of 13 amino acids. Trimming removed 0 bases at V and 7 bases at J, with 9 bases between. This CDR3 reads CASSQDNLGGYTF. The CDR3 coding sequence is TGTGCCAGCAGCCAAGATAATCTCGGTGGCTACACCTTC.

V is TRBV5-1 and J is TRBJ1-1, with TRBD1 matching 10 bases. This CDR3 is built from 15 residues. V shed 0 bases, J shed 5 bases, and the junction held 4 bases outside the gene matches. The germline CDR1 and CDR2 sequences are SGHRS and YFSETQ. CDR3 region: CASSLEGQGRTEAFF. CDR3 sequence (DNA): TGCGCCAGCAGCTTGGAGGGACAGGGGCGGACTGAAGCTTTCTTT.

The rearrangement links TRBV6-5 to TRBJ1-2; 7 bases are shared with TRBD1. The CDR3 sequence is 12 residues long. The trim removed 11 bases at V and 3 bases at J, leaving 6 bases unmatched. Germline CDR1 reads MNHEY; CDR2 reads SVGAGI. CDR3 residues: CASGDRDYGYTF. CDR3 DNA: TGTGCCTCCGGGGACAGAGACTATGGCTACACCTTC.

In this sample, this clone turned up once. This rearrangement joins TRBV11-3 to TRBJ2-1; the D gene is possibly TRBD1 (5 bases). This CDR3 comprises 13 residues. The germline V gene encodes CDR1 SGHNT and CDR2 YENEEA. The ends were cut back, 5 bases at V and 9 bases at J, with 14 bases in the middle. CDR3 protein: CASSELPRGEQFF. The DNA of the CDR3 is TGTGCCAGCAGCGAACTGCCAAGGGGTGAGCAGTTCTTC.

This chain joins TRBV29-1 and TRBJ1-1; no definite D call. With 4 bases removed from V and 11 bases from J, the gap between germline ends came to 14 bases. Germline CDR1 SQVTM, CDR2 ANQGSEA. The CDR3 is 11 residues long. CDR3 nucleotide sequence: TGCAGCGTTGGGATCGACATAGGGGCTTTCTTT. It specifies CSVGIDIGAFF.

This CDR3 reads CATTQTSGVLGANVLTF. CDR3 coding DNA: TGTGCCACCACCCAGACTAGCGGGGTGCTTGGGGCCAACGTCCTGACTTTC. This chain uses TRBV15 with TRBJ2-6; 11 bases match TRBD2. Trimming took 7 bases from V and 3 from J; bases not matched to a gene: 8. The CDR3 has 17 amino acids. Germline CDR1 LNHNV, CDR2 YYDKDF (reference sequence).

The CDR3 DNA follows: TGCGCCAGCAGCGGACAGGGGGCTGAGGCTGAAGCTTTCTTT. Its protein product is CASSGQGAEAEAFF. The rearrangement links TRBV4-1 to TRBJ1-1; 11 bases align to TRBD1. V shed 5 bases, J shed 6 bases, and the junction held 5 bases outside the gene matches. Germline V gene data show CDR1 as MGHRA and CDR2 as YSYEKL. This CDR3 has 14 residues.